This T cell receptor beta chain was observed in a study of T cell responses to AZD1222 COVID-19 vaccine. Trimming pared 5 bases from V and 4 bases from J, leaving 10 bases between. In germline, CDR1 is MGHDK, CDR2 SYGVNS. The CDR3 covers 13 residues. Comment on this clone: Its antigen is as yet unknown.

This table comes from immunoSEQ multiplex PCR, and its TCRdb copy is limited to in-frame clones, with some not included. Here the sample spans 150,000 to 200,000 clones, 80% to 95% being singletons. Whole-study findings and limits: Among vaccine-associated CD4 TCRs, coverage spanned spike, with dominance at 160-218 and 743-854. Targets within unmutated variant regions were reportedly found for nearly half of spike-specific TCRs. Seropositive at baseline were only six or seven AZD1222 recipients. Donors were mostly white British, more females; clonal diversity possibly underestimated.

This TCR was recovered from an adult in good health. The chain links TRBV25-1 to TRBJ2-3; weak D call: TRBD1 (5 bases). Sequenced material: peripheral blood, taken on day 0 of AZD1222 vaccination. The CDR3 nucleotides are TGTGCCAGCAGTCCCTGGGGCGCAGATACGCAGTATTTT. It is translated as CASSPWGADTQYF. Complete variable domain (other parts from reference TRBV25-1 and TRBJ2-3): EADIYQTPRYLVIGTGKKITLECSQTMGHDKMYWYQQDPGMELHLIHYSYGVNSTEKGDLSSESTVSRIRTEHFPLTLESARPSHTSQYLCASSPWGADTQYFGPGTRLTVL.